A selection of T cell receptor beta chains follows, all from one sample in a study of CD8+ T cells in alopecia areata. Produced via immunoSEQ multiplex PCR; TCRdb's table is partial and in-frame only. In the table there are approximately 180,000 clones, approximately 59% of which are singletons. Sequencing used CD4+ T cells sorted from blood, obtained between weeks 55 and 65, from a patient treated with tofacitinib. Receptors originate from a human donor with alopecia areata. CDR3s include the opening cysteine and the closing phenylalanine or tryptophan. Fields, in order: D gene, clone size, V gene, J gene, CDR3 protein, CDR3 DNA. A D gene is named only where the DNA matches it firmly. Clone size is given for some rows only: seen once, a few or many times, or a class if the clone is expanded.

d_gene: NA; abundance: NA; v_gene: TRBV6-5; j_gene: TRBJ1-2; CDR3aa: CASRTVGNYGYTF; CDR3nt: TGTGCCAGCAGGACGGTTGGTAACTATGGCTACACCTTC
d_gene: NA; abundance: few; v_gene: TRBV9; j_gene: TRBJ1-5; CDR3aa: CASSVGMYGQPQHF; CDR3nt: TGTGCCAGCAGCGTCGGCATGTACGGTCAGCCCCAGCATTTT
d_gene: NA; abundance: NA; v_gene: TRBV7-2; j_gene: TRBJ1-3; CDR3aa: CASSERGNTIYF; CDR3nt: TGTGCCAGCAGCGAAAGGGGAAACACCATATATTTT
d_gene: TRBD1; abundance: NA; v_gene: TRBV29-1; j_gene: TRBJ2-7; CDR3aa: CSVVSRQGGYEQYF; CDR3nt: TGCAGCGTTGTCTCCCGACAGGGTGGGTACGAGCAGTACTTC
d_gene: NA; abundance: few; v_gene: TRBV2; j_gene: TRBJ2-6; CDR3aa: CASRKVVSGANVLTF; CDR3nt: TGTGCCAGCAGGAAGGTGGTCTCTGGGGCCAACGTCCTGACTTTC
d_gene: NA; abundance: NA; v_gene: TRBV10-3; j_gene: TRBJ1-2; CDR3aa: CAISESEVGSYGYTF; CDR3nt: TGTGCCATCAGTGAGTCGGAGGTAGGATCCTATGGCTACACCTTC
d_gene: NA; abundance: NA; v_gene: TRBV10-3; j_gene: TRBJ2-2; CDR3aa: CAISESRDIANTGELFF; CDR3nt: TGTGCCATCAGTGAGTCGAGGGATATCGCGAACACCGGGGAGCTGTTTTTT
d_gene: TRBD2; abundance: once; v_gene: TRBV5-4; j_gene: TRBJ2-1; CDR3aa: CASNLIAGPNNEQFF; CDR3nt: TGTGCCAGCAACCTTATAGCGGGGCCTAACAATGAGCAGTTCTTC
d_gene: NA; abundance: NA; v_gene: TRBV6-5; j_gene: TRBJ1-2; CDR3aa: CAVQGDVYGYTF; CDR3nt: TGTGCCGTCCAAGGGGACGTCTATGGCTACACCTTC
d_gene: NA; abundance: few; v_gene: TRBV6-1; j_gene: TRBJ1-2; CDR3aa: CASTLTRGTAMLTF; CDR3nt: TGTGCCAGCACCCTGACAAGGGGGACCGCTATGCTCACCTTC
d_gene: NA; abundance: few; v_gene: TRBV20-1; j_gene: TRBJ2-5; CDR3aa: CSATQGGEQYF; CDR3nt: TGCAGTGCCACCCAGGGGGGGGAGCAGTACTTC
d_gene: TRBD1; abundance: NA; v_gene: TRBV30; j_gene: TRBJ1-1; CDR3aa: CAWIVNRGTEAFF; CDR3nt: TGTGCCTGGATTGTGAACAGGGGAACTGAAGCTTTCTTT
d_gene: NA; abundance: NA; v_gene: TRBV5-1; j_gene: TRBJ2-7; CDR3aa: CASSLSRGIYEQYF; CDR3nt: TGCGCCAGCAGCTTGAGCAGGGGAATCTACGAGCAGTACTTC
d_gene: NA; abundance: NA; v_gene: TRBV30; j_gene: TRBJ2-7; CDR3aa: CAWSSHTQSYEQYF; CDR3nt: TGTGCCTGGAGTTCCCATACTCAATCCTACGAGCAGTACTTC
d_gene: NA; abundance: NA; v_gene: TRBV9; j_gene: TRBJ1-2; CDR3aa: CASSVYEEPYYGYTF; CDR3nt: TGTGCCAGCAGCGTATATGAAGAACCTTACTATGGCTACACCTTC
d_gene: NA; abundance: NA; v_gene: TRBV27; j_gene: TRBJ2-6; CDR3aa: CASSFEGWSSGANVLTF; CDR3nt: TGTGCCAGCAGTTTCGAGGGGTGGAGCTCTGGGGCCAACGTCCTGACTTTC
d_gene: NA; abundance: NA; v_gene: TRBV5-1; j_gene: TRBJ2-3; CDR3aa: CASSLQGRSTDTQYF; CDR3nt: TGCGCCAGCAGCTTACAGGGGAGGAGCACAGATACGCAGTATTTT
d_gene: NA; abundance: NA; v_gene: TRBV7-9; j_gene: TRBJ2-7; CDR3aa: CASSPHRYEQYF; CDR3nt: TGTGCCAGCAGCCCCCATCGCTACGAGCAGTACTTC
d_gene: NA; abundance: few; v_gene: TRBV29-1; j_gene: TRBJ2-5; CDR3aa: CSVSRDQETQYF; CDR3nt: TGCAGCGTTTCAAGGGATCAAGAGACCCAGTACTTC
d_gene: TRBD1; abundance: NA; v_gene: TRBV29-1; j_gene: TRBJ2-7; CDR3aa: CSVGWTGWYEQYF; CDR3nt: TGCAGCGTTGGGTGGACAGGGTGGTACGAGCAGTACTTC
d_gene: NA; abundance: NA; v_gene: TRBV5-4; j_gene: TRBJ2-5; CDR3aa: CASSFQETQYF; CDR3nt: TGTGCCAGCAGCTTCCAAGAGACCCAGTACTTC
d_gene: TRBD2; abundance: few; v_gene: TRBV4-1; j_gene: TRBJ2-3; CDR3aa: CASSPRLAGGRTDTQYF; CDR3nt: TGCGCCAGCAGCCCGCGACTAGCGGGAGGTCGAACAGATACGCAGTATTTT
d_gene: NA; abundance: NA; v_gene: TRBV4-1; j_gene: TRBJ2-2; CDR3aa: CASSQGGTGELFF; CDR3nt: TGCGCCAGCAGCCAAGGCGGCACCGGGGAGCTGTTTTTT
d_gene: NA; abundance: NA; v_gene: TRBV6-6; j_gene: TRBJ2-7; CDR3aa: CASSYSTGQYF; CDR3nt: TGTGCCAGCAGTTACTCGACTGGGCAGTACTTC
d_gene: NA; abundance: few; v_gene: TRBV5-1; j_gene: TRBJ1-2; CDR3aa: CACRQDTQPNYGYTF; CDR3nt: TGCGCCTGCCGGCAGGATACCCAACCTAACTATGGCTACACCTTC
d_gene: TRBD2; abundance: NA; v_gene: TRBV5-1; j_gene: TRBJ2-1; CDR3aa: CASSTGTSLEQFF; CDR3nt: TGCGCCAGCAGCACCGGGACTAGCCTTGAGCAGTTCTTC
d_gene: TRBD1; abundance: NA; v_gene: TRBV6-5; j_gene: TRBJ1-2; CDR3aa: CASSLSDRLNYGYTF; CDR3nt: TGTGCCAGCAGTTTATCGGACAGGCTTAACTATGGCTACACCTTC
d_gene: TRBD1; abundance: many; v_gene: TRBV7-8; j_gene: TRBJ1-2; CDR3aa: CASSSRDRVDGYTF; CDR3nt: TGTGCCAGCAGCAGCCGGGACAGGGTGGATGGCTACACCTTC
d_gene: TRBD1; abundance: few; v_gene: TRBV2; j_gene: TRBJ1-1; CDR3aa: CASNRDRNTEAFF; CDR3nt: TGTGCCAGCAACCGGGACAGGAACACTGAAGCTTTCTTT
d_gene: NA; abundance: once; v_gene: TRBV2; j_gene: TRBJ1-1; CDR3aa: CASSETGTEAFF; CDR3nt: TGTGCCAGCAGTGAAACGGGAACTGAAGCTTTCTTT
d_gene: NA; abundance: few; v_gene: TRBV5-6; j_gene: TRBJ2-5; CDR3aa: CASSPGQSRETQYF; CDR3nt: TGTGCCAGCAGTCCCGGACAGAGCCGAGAGACCCAGTACTTC
d_gene: NA; abundance: NA; v_gene: TRBV12-5; j_gene: TRBJ1-6; CDR3aa: CASGSADLSPLHF; CDR3nt: TGTGCTAGTGGTTCCGCGGATCTATCACCCCTCCACTTT
d_gene: TRBD2; abundance: NA; v_gene: TRBV7-9; j_gene: TRBJ2-5; CDR3aa: CASSHLGGGGEQYF; CDR3nt: TGTGCCAGCAGCCACCTGGGCGGGGGTGGAGAGCAGTACTTC
d_gene: TRBD1; abundance: once; v_gene: TRBV29-1; j_gene: TRBJ2-7; CDR3aa: CSALGQVSYEQYF; CDR3nt: TGCAGCGCACTGGGACAGGTTTCCTACGAGCAGTACTTC
d_gene: NA; abundance: few; v_gene: TRBV29-1; j_gene: TRBJ2-1; CDR3aa: CSAAPGTDEQFF; CDR3nt: TGCAGCGCCGCGCCAGGGACCGATGAGCAGTTCTTC
d_gene: NA; abundance: many; v_gene: TRBV9; j_gene: TRBJ2-7; CDR3aa: CASSAQGSYEQYF; CDR3nt: TGTGCCAGCAGCGCTCAAGGCTCCTACGAGCAGTACTTC